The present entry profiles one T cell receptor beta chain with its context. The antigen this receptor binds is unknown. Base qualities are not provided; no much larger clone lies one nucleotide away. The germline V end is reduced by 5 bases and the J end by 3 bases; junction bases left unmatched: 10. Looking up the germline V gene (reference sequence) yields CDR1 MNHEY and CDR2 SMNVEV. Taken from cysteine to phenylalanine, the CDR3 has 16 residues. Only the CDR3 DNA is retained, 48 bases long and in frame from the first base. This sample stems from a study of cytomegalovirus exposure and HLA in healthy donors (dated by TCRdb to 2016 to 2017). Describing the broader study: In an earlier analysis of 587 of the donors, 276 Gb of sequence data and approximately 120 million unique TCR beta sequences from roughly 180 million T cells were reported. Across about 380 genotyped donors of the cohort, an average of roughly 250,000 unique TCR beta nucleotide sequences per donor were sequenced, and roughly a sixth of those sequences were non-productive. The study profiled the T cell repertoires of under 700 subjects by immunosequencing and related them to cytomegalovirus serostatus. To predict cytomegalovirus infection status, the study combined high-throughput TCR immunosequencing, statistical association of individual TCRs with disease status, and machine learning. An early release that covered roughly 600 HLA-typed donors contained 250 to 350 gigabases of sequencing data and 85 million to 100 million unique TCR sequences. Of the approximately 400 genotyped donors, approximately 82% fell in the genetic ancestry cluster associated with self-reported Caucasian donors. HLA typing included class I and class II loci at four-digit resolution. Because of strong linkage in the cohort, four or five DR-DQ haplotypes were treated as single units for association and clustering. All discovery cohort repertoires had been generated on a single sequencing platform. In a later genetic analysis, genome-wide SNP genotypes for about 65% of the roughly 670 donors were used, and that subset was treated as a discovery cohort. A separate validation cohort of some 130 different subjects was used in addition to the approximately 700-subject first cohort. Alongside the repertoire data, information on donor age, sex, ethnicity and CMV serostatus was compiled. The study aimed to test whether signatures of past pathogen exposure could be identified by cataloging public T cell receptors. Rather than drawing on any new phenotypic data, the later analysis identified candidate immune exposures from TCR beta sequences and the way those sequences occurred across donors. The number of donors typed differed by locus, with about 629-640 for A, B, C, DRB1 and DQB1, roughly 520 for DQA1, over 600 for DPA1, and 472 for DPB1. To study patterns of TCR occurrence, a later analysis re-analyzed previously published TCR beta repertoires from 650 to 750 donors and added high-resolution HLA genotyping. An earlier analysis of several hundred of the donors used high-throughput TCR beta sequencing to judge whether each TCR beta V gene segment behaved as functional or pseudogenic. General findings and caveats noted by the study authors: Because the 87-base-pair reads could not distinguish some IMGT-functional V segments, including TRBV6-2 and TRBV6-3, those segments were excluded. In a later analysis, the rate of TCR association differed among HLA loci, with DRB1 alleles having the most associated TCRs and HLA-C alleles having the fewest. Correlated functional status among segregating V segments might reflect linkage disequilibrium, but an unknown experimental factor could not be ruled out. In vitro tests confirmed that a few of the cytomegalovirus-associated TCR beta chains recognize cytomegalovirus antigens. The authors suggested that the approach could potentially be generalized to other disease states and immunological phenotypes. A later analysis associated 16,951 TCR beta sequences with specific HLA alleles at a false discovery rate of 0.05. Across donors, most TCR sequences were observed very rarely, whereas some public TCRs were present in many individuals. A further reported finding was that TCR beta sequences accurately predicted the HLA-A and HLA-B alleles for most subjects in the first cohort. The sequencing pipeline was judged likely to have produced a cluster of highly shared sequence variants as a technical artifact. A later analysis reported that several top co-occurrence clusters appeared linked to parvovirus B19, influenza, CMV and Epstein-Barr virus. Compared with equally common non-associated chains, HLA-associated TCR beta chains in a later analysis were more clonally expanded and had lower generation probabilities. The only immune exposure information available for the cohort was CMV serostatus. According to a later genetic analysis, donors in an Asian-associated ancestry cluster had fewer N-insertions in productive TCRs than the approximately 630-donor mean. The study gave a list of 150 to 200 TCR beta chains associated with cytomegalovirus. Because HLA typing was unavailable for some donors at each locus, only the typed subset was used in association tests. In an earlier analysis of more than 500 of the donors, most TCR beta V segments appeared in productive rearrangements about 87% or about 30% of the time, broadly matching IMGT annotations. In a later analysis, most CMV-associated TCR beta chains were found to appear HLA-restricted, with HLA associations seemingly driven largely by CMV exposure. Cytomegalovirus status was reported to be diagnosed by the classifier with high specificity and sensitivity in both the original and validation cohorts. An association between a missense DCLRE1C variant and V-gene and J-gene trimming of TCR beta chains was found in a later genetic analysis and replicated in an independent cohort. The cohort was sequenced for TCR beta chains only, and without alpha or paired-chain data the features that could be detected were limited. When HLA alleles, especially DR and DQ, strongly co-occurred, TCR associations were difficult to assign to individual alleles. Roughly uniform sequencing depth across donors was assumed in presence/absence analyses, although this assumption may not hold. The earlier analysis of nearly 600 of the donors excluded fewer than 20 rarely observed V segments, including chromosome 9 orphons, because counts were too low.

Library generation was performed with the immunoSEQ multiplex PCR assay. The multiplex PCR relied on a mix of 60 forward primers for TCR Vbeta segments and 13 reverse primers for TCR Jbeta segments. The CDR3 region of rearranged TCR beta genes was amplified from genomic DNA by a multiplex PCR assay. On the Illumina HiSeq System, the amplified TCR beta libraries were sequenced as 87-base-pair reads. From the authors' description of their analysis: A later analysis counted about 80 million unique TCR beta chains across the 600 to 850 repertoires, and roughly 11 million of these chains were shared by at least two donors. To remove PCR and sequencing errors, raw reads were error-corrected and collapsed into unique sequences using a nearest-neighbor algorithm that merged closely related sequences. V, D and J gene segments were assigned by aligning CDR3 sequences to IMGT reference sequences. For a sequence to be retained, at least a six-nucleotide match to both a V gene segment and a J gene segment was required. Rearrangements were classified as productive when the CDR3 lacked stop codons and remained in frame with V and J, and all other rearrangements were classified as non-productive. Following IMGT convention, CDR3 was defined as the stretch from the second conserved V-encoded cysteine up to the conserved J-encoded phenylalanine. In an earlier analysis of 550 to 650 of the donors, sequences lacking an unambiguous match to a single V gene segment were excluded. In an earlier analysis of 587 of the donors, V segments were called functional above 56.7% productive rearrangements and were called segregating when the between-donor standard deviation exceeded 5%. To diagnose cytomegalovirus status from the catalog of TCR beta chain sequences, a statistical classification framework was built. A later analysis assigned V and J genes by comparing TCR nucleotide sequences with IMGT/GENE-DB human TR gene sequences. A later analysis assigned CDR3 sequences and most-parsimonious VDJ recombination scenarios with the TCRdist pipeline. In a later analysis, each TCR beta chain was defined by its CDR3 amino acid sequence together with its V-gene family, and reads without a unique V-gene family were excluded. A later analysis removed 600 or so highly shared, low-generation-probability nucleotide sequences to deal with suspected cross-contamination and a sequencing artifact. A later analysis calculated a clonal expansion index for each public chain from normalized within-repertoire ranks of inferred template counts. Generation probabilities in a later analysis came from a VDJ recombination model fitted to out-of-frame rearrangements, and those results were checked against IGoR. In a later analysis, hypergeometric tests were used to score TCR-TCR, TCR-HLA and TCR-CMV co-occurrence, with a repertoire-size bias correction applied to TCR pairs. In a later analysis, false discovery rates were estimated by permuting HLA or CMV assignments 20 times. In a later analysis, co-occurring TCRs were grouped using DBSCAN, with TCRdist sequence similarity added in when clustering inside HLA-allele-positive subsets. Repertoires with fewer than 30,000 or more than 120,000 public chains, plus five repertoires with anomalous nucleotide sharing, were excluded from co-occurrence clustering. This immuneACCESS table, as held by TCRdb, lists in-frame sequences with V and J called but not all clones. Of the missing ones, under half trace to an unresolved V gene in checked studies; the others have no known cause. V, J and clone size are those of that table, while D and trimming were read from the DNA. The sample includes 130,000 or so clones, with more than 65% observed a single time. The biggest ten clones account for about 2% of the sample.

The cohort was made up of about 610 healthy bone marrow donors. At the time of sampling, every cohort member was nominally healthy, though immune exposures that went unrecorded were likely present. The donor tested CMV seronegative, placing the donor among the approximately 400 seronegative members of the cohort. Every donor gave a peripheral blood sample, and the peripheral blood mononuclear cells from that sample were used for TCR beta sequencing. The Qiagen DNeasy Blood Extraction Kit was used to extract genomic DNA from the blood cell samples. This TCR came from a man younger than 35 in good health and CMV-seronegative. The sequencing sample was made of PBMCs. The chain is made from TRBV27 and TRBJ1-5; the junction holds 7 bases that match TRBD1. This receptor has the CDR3 CASSPGQVGVNQPQHF. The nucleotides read TGTGCCAGCAGTCCCGGACAGGTCGGTGTCAATCAGCCCCAGCATTTT.